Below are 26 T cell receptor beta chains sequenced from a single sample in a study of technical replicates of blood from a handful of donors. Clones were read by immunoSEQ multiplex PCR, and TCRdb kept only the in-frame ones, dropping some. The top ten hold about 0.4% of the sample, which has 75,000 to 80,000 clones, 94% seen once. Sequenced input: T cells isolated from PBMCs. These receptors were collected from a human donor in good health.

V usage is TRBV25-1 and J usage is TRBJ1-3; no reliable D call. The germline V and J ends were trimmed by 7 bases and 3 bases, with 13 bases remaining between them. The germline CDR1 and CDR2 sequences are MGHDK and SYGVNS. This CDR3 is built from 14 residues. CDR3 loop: CASIGGGSGNTIYF. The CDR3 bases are TGTGCCAGCATAGGAGGTGGTAGTGGAAACACCATATATTTT.

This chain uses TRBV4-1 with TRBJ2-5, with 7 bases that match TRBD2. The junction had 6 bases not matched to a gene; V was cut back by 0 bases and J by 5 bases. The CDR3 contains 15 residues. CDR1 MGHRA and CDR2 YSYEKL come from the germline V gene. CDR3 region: CASSQDRGLFETQYF. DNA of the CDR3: TGCGCCAGCAGCCAAGATCGGGGACTATTTGAGACCCAGTACTTC.

CDR3 residues: CASRRELNTEAFF. The CDR3 DNA reads as TGTGCCAGTAGGCGGGAACTGAACACTGAAGCTTTCTTT. The chain has TRBV19 and TRBJ1-1; D remains ambiguous. Germline-derived CDR1 and CDR2 are LNHDA and SQIVND (reference sequence). The CDR3 length is 13 residues. V shed 6 bases and J shed 0 bases, with 8 bases lying between them.

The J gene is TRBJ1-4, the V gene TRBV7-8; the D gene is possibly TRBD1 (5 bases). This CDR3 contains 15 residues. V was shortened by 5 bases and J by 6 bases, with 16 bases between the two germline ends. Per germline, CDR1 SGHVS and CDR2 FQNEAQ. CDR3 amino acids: CASSGAQGIHEKLFF. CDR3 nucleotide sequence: TGTGCCAGCAGCGGGGCGCAGGGTATTCATGAAAAACTGTTTTTT.

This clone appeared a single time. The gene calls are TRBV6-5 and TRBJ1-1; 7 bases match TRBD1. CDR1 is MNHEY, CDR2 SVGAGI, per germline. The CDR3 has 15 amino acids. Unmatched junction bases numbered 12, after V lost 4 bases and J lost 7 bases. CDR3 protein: CASSLTGTVNVEAFF. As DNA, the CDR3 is TGTGCCAGCAGTTTAACCGGGACAGTAAACGTTGAAGCTTTCTTT.

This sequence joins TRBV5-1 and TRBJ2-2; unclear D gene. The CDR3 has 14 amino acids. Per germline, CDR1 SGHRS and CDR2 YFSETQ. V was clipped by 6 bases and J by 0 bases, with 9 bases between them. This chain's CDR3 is CASKLAPNTGELFF. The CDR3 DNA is TGCGCCAGCAAATTAGCACCGAACACCGGGGAGCTGTTTTTT.

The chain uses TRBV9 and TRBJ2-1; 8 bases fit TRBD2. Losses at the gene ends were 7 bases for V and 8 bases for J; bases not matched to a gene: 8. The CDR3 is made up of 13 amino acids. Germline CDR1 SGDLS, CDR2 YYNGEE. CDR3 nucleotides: TGTGCCAGCTCGAGCGGGAGAGGGTATGAGCAGTTCTTC. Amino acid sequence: CASSSGRGYEQFF.

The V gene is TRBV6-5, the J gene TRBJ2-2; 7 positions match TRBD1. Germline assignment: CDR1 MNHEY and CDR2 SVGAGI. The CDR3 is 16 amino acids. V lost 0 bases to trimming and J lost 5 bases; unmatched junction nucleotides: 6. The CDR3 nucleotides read TGTGCCAGCAGTTACTCAACAGGGGAGTGGACCGGGGAGCTGTTTTTT. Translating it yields CASSYSTGEWTGELFF.

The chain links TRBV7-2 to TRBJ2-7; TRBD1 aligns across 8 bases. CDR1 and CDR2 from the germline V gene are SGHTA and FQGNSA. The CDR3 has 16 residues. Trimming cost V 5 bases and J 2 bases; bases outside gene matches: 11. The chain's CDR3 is CASSPSPGGIPYEQYF. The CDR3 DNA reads TGTGCCAGCAGCCCTTCTCCAGGGGGCATCCCCTACGAGCAGTACTTC.

CDR3 amino acids: CASSHGSGGFNQPQHF. The CDR3 DNA reads as TGTGCCAGCAGCCACGGGTCAGGGGGCTTCAATCAGCCCCAGCATTTT. The chain carries TRBV6-6 and TRBJ1-5; 8 bases line up with TRBD1. The V and J ends lost 6 bases and 3 bases, in that order; junction bases with no gene match: 10. The germline gives CDR1 MNHNY, CDR2 SVGAGI (reference sequence). This CDR3 is built from 16 residues.

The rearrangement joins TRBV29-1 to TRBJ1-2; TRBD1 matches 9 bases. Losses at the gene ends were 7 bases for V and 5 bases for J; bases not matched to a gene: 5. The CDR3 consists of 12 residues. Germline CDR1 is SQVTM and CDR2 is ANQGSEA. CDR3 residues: CSAWDREYGYTF. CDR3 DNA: TGCAGCGCTTGGGACAGGGAATATGGCTACACCTTC.

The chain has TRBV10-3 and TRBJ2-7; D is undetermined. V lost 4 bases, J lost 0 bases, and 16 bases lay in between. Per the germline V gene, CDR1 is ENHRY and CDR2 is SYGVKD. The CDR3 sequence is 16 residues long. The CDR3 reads CAISGSLTHLSYEQYF. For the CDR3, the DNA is TGTGCCATCAGTGGATCCCTGACTCACCTCTCCTACGAGCAGTACTTC.

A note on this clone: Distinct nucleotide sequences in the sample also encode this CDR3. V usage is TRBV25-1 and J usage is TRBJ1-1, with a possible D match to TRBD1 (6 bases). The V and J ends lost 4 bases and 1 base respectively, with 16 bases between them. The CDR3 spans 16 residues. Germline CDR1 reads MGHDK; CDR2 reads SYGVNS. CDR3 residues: CASSAPPGQWNTEAFF. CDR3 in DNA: TGTGCCAGCAGTGCCCCACCGGGACAATGGAACACTGAAGCTTTCTTT. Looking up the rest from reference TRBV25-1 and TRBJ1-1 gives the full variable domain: EADIYQTPRYLVIGTGKKITLECSQTMGHDKMYWYQQDPGMELHLIHYSYGVNSTEKGDLSSESTVSRIRTEHFPLTLESARPSHTSQYLCASSAPPGQWNTEAFFGQGTRLTVV.

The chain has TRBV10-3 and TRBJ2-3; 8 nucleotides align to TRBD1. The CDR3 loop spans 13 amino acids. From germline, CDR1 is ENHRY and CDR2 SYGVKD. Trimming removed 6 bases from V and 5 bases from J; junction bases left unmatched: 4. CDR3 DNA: TGTGCCATCAGAAGCAGGGGGCAAGATACGCAGTATTTT. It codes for CAIRSRGQDTQYF.

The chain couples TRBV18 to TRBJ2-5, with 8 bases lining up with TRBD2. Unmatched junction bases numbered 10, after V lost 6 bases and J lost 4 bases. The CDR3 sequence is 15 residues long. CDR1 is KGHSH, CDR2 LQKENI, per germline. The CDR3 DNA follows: TGTGCCAGCTCCCCCAATAGCGGGACCCCAGAGACCCAGTACTTC. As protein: CASSPNSGTPETQYF.

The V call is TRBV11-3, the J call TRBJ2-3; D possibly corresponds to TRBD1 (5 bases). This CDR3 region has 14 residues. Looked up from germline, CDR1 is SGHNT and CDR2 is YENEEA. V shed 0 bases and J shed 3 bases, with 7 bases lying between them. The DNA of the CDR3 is TGTGCCAGCAGCTTAGATCCAGGGACAGATACGCAGTATTTT. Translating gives CASSLDPGTDTQYF.

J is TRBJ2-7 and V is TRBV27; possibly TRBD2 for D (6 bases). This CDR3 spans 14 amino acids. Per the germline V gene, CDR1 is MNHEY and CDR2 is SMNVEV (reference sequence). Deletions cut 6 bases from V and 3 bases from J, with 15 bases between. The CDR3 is CASSPGLNLYEQYF. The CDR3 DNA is TGTGCCAGCAGCCCGGGACTCAACCTCTACGAGCAGTACTTC.

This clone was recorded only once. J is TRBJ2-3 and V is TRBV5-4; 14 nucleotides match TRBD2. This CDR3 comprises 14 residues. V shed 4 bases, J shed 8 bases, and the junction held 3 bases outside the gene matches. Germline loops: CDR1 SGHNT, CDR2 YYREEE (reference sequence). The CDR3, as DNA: TGTGCCAGCAGCCCGGGACTAGCGGGAGTTACGCAGTATTTT. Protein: CASSPGLAGVTQYF.

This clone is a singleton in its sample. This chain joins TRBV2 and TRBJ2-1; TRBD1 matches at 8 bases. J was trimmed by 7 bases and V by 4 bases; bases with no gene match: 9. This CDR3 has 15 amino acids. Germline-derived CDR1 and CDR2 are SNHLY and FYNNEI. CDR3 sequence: CASSGFRGQGNEQFF. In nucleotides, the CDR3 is TGTGCCAGCAGTGGGTTCAGGGGGCAAGGTAATGAGCAGTTCTTC. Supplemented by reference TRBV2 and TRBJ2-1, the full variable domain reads EPEVTQTPSHQVTQMGQEVILRCVPISNHLYFYWYRQILGQKVEFLVSFYNNEISEKSEIFDDQFSVERPDGSNFTLKIRSTKLEDSAMYFCASSGFRGQGNEQFFGPGTRLTVL.

The CDR3 protein is CASSQTGGGRAFF. DNA for the CDR3: TGTGCCAGCAGCCAGACAGGGGGAGGGCGTGCTTTCTTT. The chain recombines TRBV6-5 with TRBJ1-1; 9 positions match TRBD1. Trimming removed 6 bases from V and 11 bases from J; junction bases left unmatched: 10. Germline V gene sequence: CDR1 MNHEY, CDR2 SVGAGI. The CDR3 loop spans 13 amino acids.

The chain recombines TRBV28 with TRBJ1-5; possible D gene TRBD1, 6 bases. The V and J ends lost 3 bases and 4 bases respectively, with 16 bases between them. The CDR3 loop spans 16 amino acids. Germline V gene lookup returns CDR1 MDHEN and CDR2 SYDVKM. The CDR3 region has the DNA TGTGCCAGCAGTTTGGGGGCCCAAGCCCTAAATCAGCCCCAGCATTTT. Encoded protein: CASSLGAQALNQPQHF. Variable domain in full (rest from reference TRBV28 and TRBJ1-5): DVKVTQSSRYLVKRTGEKVFLECVQDMDHENMFWYRQDPGLGLRLIYFSYDVKMKEKGDIPEGYSVSREKKERFSLILESASTNQTSMYLCASSLGAQALNQPQHFGDGTRLSIL.

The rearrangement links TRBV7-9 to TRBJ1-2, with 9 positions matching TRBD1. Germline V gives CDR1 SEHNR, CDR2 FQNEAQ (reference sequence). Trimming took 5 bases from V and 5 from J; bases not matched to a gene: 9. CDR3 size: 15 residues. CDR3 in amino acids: CASSQQGAGHYGYTF. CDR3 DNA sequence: TGTGCCAGCAGCCAACAGGGGGCGGGACATTATGGCTACACCTTC.

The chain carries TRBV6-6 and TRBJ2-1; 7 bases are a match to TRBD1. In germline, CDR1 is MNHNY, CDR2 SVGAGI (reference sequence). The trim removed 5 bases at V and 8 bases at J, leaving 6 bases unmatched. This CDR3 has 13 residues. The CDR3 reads CASSNHRGDEQFF. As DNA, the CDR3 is TGTGCCAGCAGTAACCACAGGGGAGATGAGCAGTTCTTC.

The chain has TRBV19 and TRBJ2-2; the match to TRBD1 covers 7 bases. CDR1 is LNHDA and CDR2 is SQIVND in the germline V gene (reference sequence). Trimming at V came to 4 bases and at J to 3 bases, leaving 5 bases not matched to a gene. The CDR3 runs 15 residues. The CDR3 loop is CASSRQGRDTGELFF. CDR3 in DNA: TGTGCCAGTAGTAGACAGGGCAGAGACACCGGGGAGCTGTTTTTT.

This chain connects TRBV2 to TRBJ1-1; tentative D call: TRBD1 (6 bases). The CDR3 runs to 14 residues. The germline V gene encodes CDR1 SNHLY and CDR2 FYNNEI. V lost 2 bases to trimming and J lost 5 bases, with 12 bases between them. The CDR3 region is CASSERGWLTEAFF. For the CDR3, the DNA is TGTGCCAGCAGTGAAAGGGGGTGGTTAACTGAAGCTTTCTTT.

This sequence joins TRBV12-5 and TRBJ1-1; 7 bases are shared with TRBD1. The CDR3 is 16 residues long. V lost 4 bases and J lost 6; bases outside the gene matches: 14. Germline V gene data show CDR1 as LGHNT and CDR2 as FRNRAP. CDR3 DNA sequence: TGTGCTAGTGGTTCCTCCTATCGAGACAGGGCCTCTGAAGCTTTCTTT. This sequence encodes CASGSSYRDRASEAFF.